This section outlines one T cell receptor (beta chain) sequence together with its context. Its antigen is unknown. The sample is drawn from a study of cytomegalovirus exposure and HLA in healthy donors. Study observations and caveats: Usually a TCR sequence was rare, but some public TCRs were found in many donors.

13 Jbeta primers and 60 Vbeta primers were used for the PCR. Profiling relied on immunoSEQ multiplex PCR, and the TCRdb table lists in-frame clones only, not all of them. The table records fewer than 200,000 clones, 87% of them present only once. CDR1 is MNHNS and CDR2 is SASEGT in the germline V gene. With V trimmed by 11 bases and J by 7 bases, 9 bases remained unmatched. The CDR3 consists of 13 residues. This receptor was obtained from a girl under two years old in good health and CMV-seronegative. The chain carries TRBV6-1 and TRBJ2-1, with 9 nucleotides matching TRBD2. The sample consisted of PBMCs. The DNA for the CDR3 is TGTGCCGCCCGACTAGCGGATTCAAATGAGCAGTTCTTC. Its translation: CAARLADSNEQFF.